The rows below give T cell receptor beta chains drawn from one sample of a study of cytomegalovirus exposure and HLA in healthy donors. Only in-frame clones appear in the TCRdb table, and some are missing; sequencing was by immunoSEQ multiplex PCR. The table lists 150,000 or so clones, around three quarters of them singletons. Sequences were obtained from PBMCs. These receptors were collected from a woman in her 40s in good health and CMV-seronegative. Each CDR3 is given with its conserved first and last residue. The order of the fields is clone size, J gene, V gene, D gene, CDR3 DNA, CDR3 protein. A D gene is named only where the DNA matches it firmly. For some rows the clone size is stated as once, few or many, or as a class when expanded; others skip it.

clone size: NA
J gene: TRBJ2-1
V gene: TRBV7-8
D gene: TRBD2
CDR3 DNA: TGTGCCAGCAGCTCCTTAGCGGGAGGACGCAATGAGCAGTTCTTC
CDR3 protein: CASSSLAGGRNEQFF

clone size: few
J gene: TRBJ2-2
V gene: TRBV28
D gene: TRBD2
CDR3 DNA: TGTGCCAGCAGTTTCTCCTCTTGGTTGAAGCGGGGATCGAACACCGGGGAGCTGTTTTTT
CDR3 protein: CASSFSSWLKRGSNTGELFF

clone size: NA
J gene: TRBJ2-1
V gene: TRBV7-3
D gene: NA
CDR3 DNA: TGTGCCAGCAGCTTAGGTCCCGGGAATGAGCAGTTCTTC
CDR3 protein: CASSLGPGNEQFF

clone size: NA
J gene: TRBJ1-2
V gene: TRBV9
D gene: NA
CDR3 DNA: TGTGCCAGCAGCGTCGCGGGGGCTTCTACCTATGCCTACACCTTC
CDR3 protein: CASSVAGASTYAYTF

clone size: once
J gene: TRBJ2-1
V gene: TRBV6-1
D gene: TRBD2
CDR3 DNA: TGTGCCAGCAGTCTTGGACTAGCGGACCGGTTCTTC
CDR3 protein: CASSLGLADRFF

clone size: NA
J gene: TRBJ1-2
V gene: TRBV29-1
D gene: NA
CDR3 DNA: TGCAGCGTGGGACATGCGGATGGCTACACCTTC
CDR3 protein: CSVGHADGYTF

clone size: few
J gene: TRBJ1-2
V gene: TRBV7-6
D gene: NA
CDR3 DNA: TGTGCCAGCAGCTCTAGACGGGACTATGGCTACACCTTC
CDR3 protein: CASSSRRDYGYTF

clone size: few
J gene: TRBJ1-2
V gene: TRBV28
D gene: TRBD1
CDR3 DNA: TGTGCCAGCAGTTTGGCCCCAGGACAGGGGGGTGGCTACACCTTC
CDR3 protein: CASSLAPGQGGGYTF

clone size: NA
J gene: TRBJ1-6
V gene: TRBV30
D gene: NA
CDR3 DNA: TGTGCCTGGGGCAACATGCATAATTCACCCCTCCACTTT
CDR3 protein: CAWGNMHNSPLHF

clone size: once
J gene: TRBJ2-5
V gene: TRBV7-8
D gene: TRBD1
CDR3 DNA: TGTGCCAGCAGCCCTAGACAGGGGGCGCGAGACGAGACCCAGTACTTC
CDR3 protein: CASSPRQGARDETQYF

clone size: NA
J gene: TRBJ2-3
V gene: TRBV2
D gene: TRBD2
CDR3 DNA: TGTGCCAGCAGGGAAGGACTAGATGGGGATACGCAGTATTTT
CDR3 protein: CASREGLDGDTQYF

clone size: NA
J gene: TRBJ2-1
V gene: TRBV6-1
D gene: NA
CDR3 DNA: TGTGCCAGCAGTGAAGGTCTGACCCAGGATCCGTTCTTC
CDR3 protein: CASSEGLTQDPFF

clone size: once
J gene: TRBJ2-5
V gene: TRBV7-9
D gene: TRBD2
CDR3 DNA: TGTGCCAGCAGCTTAGGACTAGCGGGAGGGCCCCAGACCCAGTACTTC
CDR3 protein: CASSLGLAGGPQTQYF

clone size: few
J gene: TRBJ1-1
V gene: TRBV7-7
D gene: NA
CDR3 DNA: TGTGCTAGCAGCTTCCAGGGGCTCAACACTGAAGCTTTCTTT
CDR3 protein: CASSFQGLNTEAFF

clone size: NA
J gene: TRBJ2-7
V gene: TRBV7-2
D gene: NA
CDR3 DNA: TGTGCCAGCAGCTTCCAGGGGTCCTACGAGCAGTACTTC
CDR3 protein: CASSFQGSYEQYF

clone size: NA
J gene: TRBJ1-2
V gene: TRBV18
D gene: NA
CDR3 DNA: TGTGCCAGCTCACCATTCGGCGGAGATGGCTACACCTTC
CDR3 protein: CASSPFGGDGYTF